What follows is one T cell receptor beta chain and its context. Its cognate antigen is unknown. Using immunoSEQ multiplex PCR, the repertoire was profiled, and TCRdb retains in-frame clones only, with some absent. Of 100,000 to 150,000 clones listed, around 92% were seen once; the top ten hold 3.5% to 5%. The sample belongs to a study of T cell responses to AZD1222 COVID-19 vaccine. Germline CDR1 LGHDT, CDR2 YNNKEL (reference sequence). The V and J ends lost 1 base and 6 bases, in that order; junction bases with no gene match: 12. The CDR3 consists of 16 residues. Study observations and caveats: Clonal diversity may have been underestimated, and the donors were mostly white British, with more females than males. The study found Spike-specific TCR breadth and depth rose after two AZD1222 doses. Nearly half of spike-specific TCRs reportedly target unmutated variant regions.

This receptor was taken from an adult in good health. This chain connects TRBV3-1 (or the pseudogene TRBV3-2) to TRBJ2-7, with 7 bases that match TRBD1. The sequencing here drew on peripheral blood, taken on day 0 of AZD1222 vaccination. CDR3 DNA sequence: TGTGCCAGCAGCCAAGCAGGGGCACAGGGGACGGGCGAGCAGTACTTC. Translation gives CASSQAGAQGTGEQYF.